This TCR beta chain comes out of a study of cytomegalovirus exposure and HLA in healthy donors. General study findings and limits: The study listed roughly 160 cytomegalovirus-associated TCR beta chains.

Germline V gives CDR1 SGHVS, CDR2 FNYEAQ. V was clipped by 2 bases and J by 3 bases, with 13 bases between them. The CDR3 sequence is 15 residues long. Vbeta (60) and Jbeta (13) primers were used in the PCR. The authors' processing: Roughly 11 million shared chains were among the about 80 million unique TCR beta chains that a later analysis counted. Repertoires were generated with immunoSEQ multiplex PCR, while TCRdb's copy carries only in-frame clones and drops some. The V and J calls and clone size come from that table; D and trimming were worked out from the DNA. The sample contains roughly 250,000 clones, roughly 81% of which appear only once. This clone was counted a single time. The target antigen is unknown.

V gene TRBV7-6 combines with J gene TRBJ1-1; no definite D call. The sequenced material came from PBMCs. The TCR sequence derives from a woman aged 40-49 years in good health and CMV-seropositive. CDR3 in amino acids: CASSLYSREDTEAFF. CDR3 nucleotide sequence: TGTGCCAGCAGCTTATATTCGAGGGAGGACACTGAAGCTTTCTTT.